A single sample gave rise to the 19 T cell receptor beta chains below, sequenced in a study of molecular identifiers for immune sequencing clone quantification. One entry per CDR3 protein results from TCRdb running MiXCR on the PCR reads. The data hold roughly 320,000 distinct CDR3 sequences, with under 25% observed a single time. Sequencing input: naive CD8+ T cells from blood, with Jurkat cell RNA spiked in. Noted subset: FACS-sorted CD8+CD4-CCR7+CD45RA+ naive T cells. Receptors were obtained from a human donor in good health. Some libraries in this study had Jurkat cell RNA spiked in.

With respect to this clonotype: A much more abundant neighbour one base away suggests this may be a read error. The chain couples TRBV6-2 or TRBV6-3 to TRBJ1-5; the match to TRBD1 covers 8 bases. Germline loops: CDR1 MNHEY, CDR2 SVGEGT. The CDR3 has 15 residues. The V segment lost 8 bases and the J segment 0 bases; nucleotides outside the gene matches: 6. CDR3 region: CASGWGQDSNQPQHF. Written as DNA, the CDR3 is TGTGCCAGCGGTTGGGGACAGGATAGCAATCAGCCCCAGCATTTT.

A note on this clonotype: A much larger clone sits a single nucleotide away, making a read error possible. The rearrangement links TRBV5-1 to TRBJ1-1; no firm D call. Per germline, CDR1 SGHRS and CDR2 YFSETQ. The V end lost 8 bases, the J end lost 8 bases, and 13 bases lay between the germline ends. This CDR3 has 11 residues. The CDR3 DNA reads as TGCGCCAGAAGTTGGAACGGGGAAGCTTTCTTT. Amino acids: CARSWNGEAFF.

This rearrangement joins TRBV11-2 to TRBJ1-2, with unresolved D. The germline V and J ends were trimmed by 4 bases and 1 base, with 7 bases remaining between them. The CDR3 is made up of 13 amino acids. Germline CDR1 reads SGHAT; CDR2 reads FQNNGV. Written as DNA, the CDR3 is TGTGCCAGCAGCTCTCCAAGTAACTATGGCTACACCTTC. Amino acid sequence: CASSSPSNYGYTF.

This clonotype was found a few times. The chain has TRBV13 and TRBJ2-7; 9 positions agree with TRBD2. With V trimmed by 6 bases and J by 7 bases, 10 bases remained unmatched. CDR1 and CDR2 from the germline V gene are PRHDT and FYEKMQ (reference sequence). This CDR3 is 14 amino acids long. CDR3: CASSPRSGGREQYF. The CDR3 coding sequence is TGTGCCAGCAGTCCCCGTAGCGGGGGCCGGGAGCAGTACTTC.

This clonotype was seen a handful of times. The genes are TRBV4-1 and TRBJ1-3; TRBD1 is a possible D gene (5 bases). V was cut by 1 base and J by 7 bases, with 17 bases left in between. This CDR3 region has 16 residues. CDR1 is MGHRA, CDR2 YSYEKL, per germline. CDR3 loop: CASSQAATDRTNTIYF. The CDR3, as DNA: TGCGCCAGCAGCCAAGCCGCGACAGATAGGACGAACACCATATATTTT.

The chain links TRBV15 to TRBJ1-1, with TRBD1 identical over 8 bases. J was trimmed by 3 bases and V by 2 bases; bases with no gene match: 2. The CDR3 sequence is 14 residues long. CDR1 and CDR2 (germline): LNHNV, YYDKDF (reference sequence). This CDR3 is CATSRSTGDTEAFF. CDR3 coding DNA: TGTGCCACCAGCAGATCGACAGGGGACACTGAAGCTTTCTTT. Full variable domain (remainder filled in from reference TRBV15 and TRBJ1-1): DAMVIQNPRYQVTQFGKPVTLSCSQTLNHNVMYWYQQKSSQAPKLLFHYYDKDFNNEADTPDNFQSRRPNTSFCFLDIRSPGLGDTAMYLCATSRSTGDTEAFFGQGTRLTVV.

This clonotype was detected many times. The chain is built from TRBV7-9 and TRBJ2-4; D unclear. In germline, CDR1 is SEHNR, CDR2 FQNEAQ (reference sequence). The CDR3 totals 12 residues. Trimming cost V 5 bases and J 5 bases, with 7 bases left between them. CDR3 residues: CASSTRENIQYF. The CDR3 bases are TGTGCCAGCAGCACACGGGAAAACATTCAGTACTTC.

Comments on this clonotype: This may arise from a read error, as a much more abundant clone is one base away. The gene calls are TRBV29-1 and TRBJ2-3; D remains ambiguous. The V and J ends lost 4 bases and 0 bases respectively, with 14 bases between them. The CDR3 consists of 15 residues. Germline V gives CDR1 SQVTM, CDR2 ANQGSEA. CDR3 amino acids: CSVGGRSTSTDTQYF. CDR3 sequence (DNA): TGCAGCGTTGGAGGACGATCAACTAGCACAGATACGCAGTATTTT.

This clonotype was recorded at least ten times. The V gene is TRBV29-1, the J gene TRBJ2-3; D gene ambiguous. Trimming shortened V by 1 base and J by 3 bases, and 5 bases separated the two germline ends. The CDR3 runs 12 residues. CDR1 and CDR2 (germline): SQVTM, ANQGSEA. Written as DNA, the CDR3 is TGCAGCGTTGAAGCGCCTACAGATACGCAGTATTTT. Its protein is CSVEAPTDTQYF.

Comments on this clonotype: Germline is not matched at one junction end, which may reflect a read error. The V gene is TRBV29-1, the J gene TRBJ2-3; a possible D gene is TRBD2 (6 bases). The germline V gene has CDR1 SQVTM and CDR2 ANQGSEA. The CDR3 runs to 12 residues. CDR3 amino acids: CCVGGGTDTQYF. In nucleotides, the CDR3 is TGCTGCGTGGGCGGGGGCACAGATACGCAGTATTTT.

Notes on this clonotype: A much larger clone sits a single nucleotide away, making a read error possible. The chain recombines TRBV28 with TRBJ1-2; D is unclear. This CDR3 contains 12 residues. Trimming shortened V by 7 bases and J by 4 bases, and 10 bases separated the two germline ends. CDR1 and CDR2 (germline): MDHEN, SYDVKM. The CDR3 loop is CASNSSSYGYTF. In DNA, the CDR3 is TGTGCCAGCAATTCCAGCAGCTATGGCTACACCTTC.

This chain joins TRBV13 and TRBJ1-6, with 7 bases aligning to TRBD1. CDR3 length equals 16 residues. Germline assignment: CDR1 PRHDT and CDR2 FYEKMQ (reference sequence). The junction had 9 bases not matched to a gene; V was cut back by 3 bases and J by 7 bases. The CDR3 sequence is CASSLSTGRENSPLHF. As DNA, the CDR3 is TGTGCCAGCAGCTTGTCGACAGGGAGGGAAAATTCACCCCTCCACTTT.

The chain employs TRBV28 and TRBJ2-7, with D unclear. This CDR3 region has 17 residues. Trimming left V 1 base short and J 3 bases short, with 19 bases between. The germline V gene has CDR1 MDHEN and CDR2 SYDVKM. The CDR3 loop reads CASSLFTPRVGNYEQYF. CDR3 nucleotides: TGTGCCAGCAGTTTATTTACCCCAAGGGTAGGCAACTACGAGCAGTACTTC.

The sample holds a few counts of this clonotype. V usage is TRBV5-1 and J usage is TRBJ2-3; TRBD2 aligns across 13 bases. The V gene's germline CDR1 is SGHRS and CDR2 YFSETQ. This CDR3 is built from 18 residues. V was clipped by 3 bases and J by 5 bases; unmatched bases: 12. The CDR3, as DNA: TGCGCCAGCAGCTCCGGGGTACTAGCGGGGGGGCCCGGAGATACGCAGTATTTT. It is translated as CASSSGVLAGGPGDTQYF.

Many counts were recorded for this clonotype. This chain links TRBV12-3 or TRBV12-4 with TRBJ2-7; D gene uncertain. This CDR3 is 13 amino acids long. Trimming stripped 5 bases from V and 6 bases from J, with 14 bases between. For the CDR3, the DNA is TGTGCCAGCAGTCCTCCCGCTGCCCCCGAGCAGTACTTC. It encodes CASSPPAAPEQYF.

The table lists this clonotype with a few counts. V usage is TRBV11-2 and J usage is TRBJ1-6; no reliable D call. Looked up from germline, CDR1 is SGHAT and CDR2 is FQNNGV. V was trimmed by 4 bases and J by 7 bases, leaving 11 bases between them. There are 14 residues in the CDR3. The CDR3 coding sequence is TGTGCCAGCAGCTCGGGCATTAGCAATTCACCCCTCCACTTT. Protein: CASSSGISNSPLHF.

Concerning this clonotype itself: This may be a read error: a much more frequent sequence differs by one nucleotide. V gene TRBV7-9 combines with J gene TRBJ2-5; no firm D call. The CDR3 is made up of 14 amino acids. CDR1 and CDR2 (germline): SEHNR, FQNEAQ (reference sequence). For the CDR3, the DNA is TGTGCCAGCAGCTTAGACGTCAGTCAAGGGACCCAGTACTTC. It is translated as CASSLDVSQGTQYF.

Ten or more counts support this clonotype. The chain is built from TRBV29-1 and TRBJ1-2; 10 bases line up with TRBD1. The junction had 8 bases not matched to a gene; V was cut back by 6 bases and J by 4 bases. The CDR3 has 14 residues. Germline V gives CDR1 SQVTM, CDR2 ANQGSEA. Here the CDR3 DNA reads TGCAGCGTGGTGGGACAGGGGATTAGCTATGGCTACACCTTC. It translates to CSVVGQGISYGYTF.

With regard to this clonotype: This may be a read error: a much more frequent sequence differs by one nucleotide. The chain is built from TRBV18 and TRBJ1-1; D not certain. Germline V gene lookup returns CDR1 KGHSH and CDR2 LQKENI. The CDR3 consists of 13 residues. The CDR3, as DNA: TGTGCCGGCTCACCACCGGGAGAGACTGAAGCTTTCTTT. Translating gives CAGSPPGETEAFF.